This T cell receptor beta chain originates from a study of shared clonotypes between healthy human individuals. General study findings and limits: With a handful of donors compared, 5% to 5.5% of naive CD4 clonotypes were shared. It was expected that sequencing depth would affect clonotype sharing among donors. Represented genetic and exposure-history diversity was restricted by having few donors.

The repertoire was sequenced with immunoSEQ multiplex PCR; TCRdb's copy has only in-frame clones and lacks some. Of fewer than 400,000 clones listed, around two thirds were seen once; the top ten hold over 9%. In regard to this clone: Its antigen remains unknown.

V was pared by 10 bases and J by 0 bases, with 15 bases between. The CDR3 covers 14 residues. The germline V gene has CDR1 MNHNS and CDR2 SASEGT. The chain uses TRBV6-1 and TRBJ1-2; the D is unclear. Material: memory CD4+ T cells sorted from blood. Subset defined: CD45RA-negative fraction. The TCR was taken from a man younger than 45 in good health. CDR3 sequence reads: CATRLNLANYGYTF. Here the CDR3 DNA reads TGTGCCACCAGACTGAACCTTGCTAACTATGGCTACACCTTC.